Following are 10 T cell receptor beta chains from one sample sequenced in a study of shared clonotypes between healthy human individuals. Profiling relied on immunoSEQ multiplex PCR, and the TCRdb table lists in-frame clones only, not all of them. The repertoire holds some 2.3 million clones, with more than 80% as singletons. Sequencing was done on a sample of naive CD4+ T cells from PBMCs. Described subset: CD45RA+ positively selected. These receptors were collected from a man aged 18 to 30 in good health. Some clones in this sample may be carry-over from other donors' samples.

The V call is TRBV11-2, the J call TRBJ2-3; D is undetermined. CDR3 length equals 13 residues. Trimming removed 5 bases from V and 1 base from J, with 7 bases in between. The germline gives CDR1 SGHAT, CDR2 FQNNGV. CDR3 nucleotides: TGTGCCAGCAGCCCGGACCGCACAGATACGCAGTATTTT. Amino acids: CASSPDRTDTQYF. The whole variable domain, filled in from reference TRBV11-2 and TRBJ2-3, reads EAGVAQSPRYKIIEKRQSVAFWCNPISGHATLYWYQQILGQGPKLLIQFQNNGVVDDSQLPKDRFSAERLKGVDSTLKIQPAKLEDSAVYLCASSPDRTDTQYFGPGTRLTVL.

The chain uses TRBV6-6 and TRBJ1-6; D gene ambiguous. V was pared by 8 bases and J by 0 bases, with 8 bases between. Germline CDR1 and CDR2: MNHNY and SVGAGI (reference sequence). The CDR3 sequence is 14 residues long. The CDR3 nucleotides read TGTGCCAGCTGTAAGAGCTCCTATAATTCACCCCTCCACTTT. It codes for CASCKSSYNSPLHF.

The chain couples TRBV6-5 to TRBJ2-7; 8 positions agree with TRBD2. CDR3 size: 13 residues. The junction had 3 bases not matched to a gene; V was cut back by 6 bases and J by 2 bases. Germline CDR1 is MNHEY and CDR2 is SVGAGI. CDR3 in DNA: TGTGCCAGCAGACCGGGACTAGCCTACGAGCAGTACTTC. Amino acids: CASRPGLAYEQYF.

The rearrangement joins TRBV7-6 to TRBJ1-1; TRBD1 might be the D (5 bases). Germline V lookup: CDR1 SGHVS, CDR2 FNYEAQ. V lost 1 base and J lost 8, with 14 bases in between. There are 14 residues in the CDR3. The CDR3 bases are TGTGCCAGCAGCTTAGTCGGGGACGCAGAAGAAGCTTTCTTT. Its protein is CASSLVGDAEEAFF.

The chain joins TRBV19 to TRBJ1-3; D unresolved. Germline-derived CDR1 and CDR2 are LNHDA and SQIVND (reference sequence). The CDR3 sequence is 14 residues long. Between the trimmed V and J ends, which lost 5 bases and 0 bases, there was a span of 8 bases. CDR3 amino acids: CASSRASSGNTIYF. The CDR3 nucleotides read TGTGCCAGTAGTCGGGCCAGCTCTGGAAACACCATATATTTT. The variable domain in full, completed from reference TRBV19 and TRBJ1-3, reads DGGITQSPKYLFRKEGQNVTLSCEQNLNHDAMYWYRQDPGQGLRLIYYSQIVNDFQKGDIAEGYSVSREKKESFPLTVTSAQKNPTAFYLCASSRASSGNTIYFGEGSWLTVV.

This chain uses TRBV27 with TRBJ2-5; D is perhaps TRBD1 or TRBD2 (6 bases each). V lost 3 bases and J lost 1, with 12 bases in between. Germline CDR1 and CDR2: MNHEY and SMNVEV (reference sequence). CDR3 size: 15 residues. CDR3 amino acids: CASSLGGMGQETQYF. CDR3 coding DNA: TGTGCCAGCAGTTTGGGGGGCATGGGCCAAGAGACCCAGTACTTC.

The chain is built from TRBV25-1 and TRBJ1-2; D is unresolved. The CDR3 contains 16 residues. Germline CDR1 is MGHDK and CDR2 is SYGVNS. V lost 1 base and J 6 bases, leaving 18 bases between the germline ends. DNA of the CDR3: TGTGCCAGCAGTGAATTTGGTGGCAGGCTGAAGGATGGCTACACCTTC. It codes for CASSEFGGRLKDGYTF.

V usage is TRBV7-8 and J usage is TRBJ1-3; 9 nucleotides line up with TRBD1. The germline gives CDR1 SGHVS, CDR2 FQNEAQ. The J segment lost 4 bases and the V segment lost 4 bases, leaving 8 bases of the junction unmatched. This CDR3 comprises 16 residues. This chain's CDR3 is CASSSYRGLTGNTIYF. The CDR3, as DNA: TGTGCCAGCAGCTCCTACAGGGGGCTAACGGGAAACACCATATATTTT.

The chain carries TRBV5-1 and TRBJ2-1; 8 positions agree with TRBD2. The junction had 6 bases not matched to a gene; V was cut back by 5 bases and J by 5 bases. The CDR3 runs to 14 residues. Germline V gives CDR1 SGHRS, CDR2 YFSETQ. CDR3 sequence reads: CASSMSGSNNEQFF. CDR3 coding DNA: TGCGCCAGCAGTATGAGCGGGAGTAACAATGAGCAGTTCTTC.

The chain employs TRBV28 and TRBJ2-7; D perhaps matches TRBD2 (6 bases). Trimming took 5 bases from V and 0 from J, leaving 17 bases between them. Germline CDR1 and CDR2: MDHEN and SYDVKM. The CDR3 totals 16 residues. The CDR3 loop is CASSAPLAPSSYEQYF. The CDR3 DNA reads as TGTGCCAGCAGTGCCCCCCTAGCGCCTAGCTCCTACGAGCAGTACTTC.